This T cell receptor (beta chain) was sequenced during a study of OX40 agonist ivuxolimab in advanced cancers. Study-level information: Patients were 65% to 85% male with ages roughly 23 to 85, mean about 54.

The data were produced by immunoSEQ multiplex PCR, yet TCRdb's version contains in-frame clones alone and is incomplete. Of over 55,000 clones detected, about 86% appear once; the ten largest clones hold 3.9%. The CDR3 extends over 13 amino acids. Trimming shortened V by 3 bases and J by 10 bases, and 10 bases separated the two germline ends. CDR1 and CDR2 (germline): ENHRY, SYGVKD. This chain joins TRBV10-3 and TRBJ1-6; tentatively, D is TRBD1 (5 bases). This receptor was taken from an adult with an advanced solid tumor such as melanoma, head and neck, liver or kidney cancer. The source material was CD4+ or CD8+ T cells sorted from blood, sampled in a trial of the OX40 agonist ivuxolimab. The CDR3 DNA reads as TGTGCCATCAGTGAAGGGGCCGCGTCACCCCTCCACTTT. Protein product: CAISEGAASPLHF.